The clone carrying this T cell receptor beta chain was counted between two and nine times. Its antigen is not identified. A single record per CDR3 protein comes from TCRdb applying MiXCR to the reads. The data contain about 55,000 distinct CDR3 sequences, roughly 20% of them singletons. The ends lost 0 bases at V and 10 bases at J; junction bases unmatched: 14. The CDR3 runs to 17 residues. The germline V gene has CDR1 SGDLS and CDR2 YYNGEE. The source of the sample is a study of T cell repertoires in cytomegalovirus infection. Study information: CMV epitopes that were recently identified and HLA-C-restricted were used alongside well-studied HLA-B-restricted ones. Public TCR beta signature analysis indicated the presence of both CMV infection and matching HLA type.

Findings and limits, study-wide: Dominating the ex vivo response were HLA-C-restricted CMV-specific TCR beta clonotypes. Cumulative frequency of public TCR beta families picked out carriers of CMV plus the relevant HLA.

This chain joins TRBV9 and TRBJ2-1, with 9 bases lining up with TRBD2. This sequence was found in a human donor in good health (CMV status not recorded). Some clones in this sample may be carry-over from other donors' samples. The sample was CD8+ T cells from cultured PBMCs, taken from culture after CMV antigen stimulation. CDR3: CASSVDWQRGAAREQFF. The CDR3 coding sequence is TGTGCCAGCAGCGTAGACTGGCAGCGGGGGGCCGCCCGGGAGCAGTTCTTC. The full variable domain, in which reference TRBV9 and TRBJ2-1 provide the parts outside the CDR3, is DSGVTQTPKHLITATGQRVTLRCSPRSGDLSVYWYQQSLDQGLQFLIQYYNGEERAKGNILERFSAQQFPDLHSELNLSSLELGDSALYFCASSVDWQRGAAREQFFGPGTRLTVL.